The 24 T cell receptor beta chains in this list originate from one sample, sequenced in a study of T cells after yellow fever vaccination (dated by TCRdb to the late 2010s). The receptor library was made with 5' RACE. Reads for this sample came from an Illumina NovaSeq 6000. The raw public reads went through TCRdb reprocessing: fastp at Q25, MiXCR clone calling, in-frame beta chains kept. Identical CDR3 protein sequences are pooled into one entry, listed with their most common genes and DNA. The sample has about 200,000 distinct CDR3 sequences on record, around 3.1% of them singletons. Around 3.3% of the sample is in the top ten clones. In light of the paper, this sample's treatment or condition label describes: live attenuated yellow fever vaccine strain. The sample in question was CD4+ T cells sorted from PBMCs, obtained 10 days after the yellow fever booster vaccination. The source of these receptors is a man aged 18 to 30 who received the YFV17D yellow fever vaccine.

This chain uses TRBV30 with TRBJ1-1; D is perhaps TRBD1 (5 bases). Germline values: CDR1 GTSNPN, CDR2 SVGIG (reference sequence). Deletions cut 3 bases from V and 8 bases from J, with 10 bases between. The CDR3 covers 11 residues. This chain's CDR3 is CAWSGGAEAFF. In nucleotides, the CDR3 is TGTGCCTGGAGCGGTGGGGCAGAAGCTTTCTTT.

The table lists this clonotype with a few counts. The J gene is TRBJ2-3, the V gene TRBV24-1; D may be TRBD2 (5 bases). This CDR3 is 17 amino acids long. The germline V and J ends were trimmed by 2 bases and 5 bases, with 19 bases remaining between them. Germline CDR1 reads KGHDR; CDR2 reads SFDVKD. CDR3 bases: TGTGCCACCAGTGATTCCCATTCGCGAGGGTTTCGAGATACGCAGTATTTT. Amino acids: CATSDSHSRGFRDTQYF.

This clonotype was counted at least ten times. This chain connects TRBV4-1 to TRBJ2-4, with 7 nucleotides matching TRBD1. V lost 2 bases, J lost 1 base, and 8 bases stayed unmatched. This CDR3 is built from 17 residues. Germline CDR1 MGHRA, CDR2 YSYEKL. This chain's CDR3 is CASSQPYRGMAKNIQYF. In DNA, the CDR3 is TGCGCCAGCAGCCAACCCTACAGGGGTATGGCCAAAAACATTCAGTACTTC.

There are many counts of this clonotype. J is TRBJ2-3 and V is TRBV7-9; a weak D match, TRBD1 (6 bases). The V gene lost 4 bases and the J gene lost 2 bases, with 13 bases spanning the gap. The CDR3 sequence is 15 residues long. CDR1 is SEHNR and CDR2 is FQNEAQ in the germline V gene (reference sequence). The CDR3 coding sequence is TGTGCCAGCAGCTCCAACAGGGAAGTCACAGATACGCAGTATTTT. Amino acids: CASSSNREVTDTQYF.

This clonotype was counted between two and nine times. J is TRBJ2-7 and V is TRBV20-1; 8 nucleotides line up with TRBD1. V was pared by 1 base and J by 3 bases, with 11 bases of the junction left unmatched. CDR3 length: 16 residues. Germline-derived CDR1 and CDR2 are DFQATT and SNEGSKA (reference sequence). This chain's CDR3 is CSARGDRGRGLYEQYF. The CDR3, as DNA: TGCAGTGCTAGAGGTGACAGGGGAAGGGGTCTCTACGAGCAGTACTTC.

This clonotype was picked up many times. CDR3 sequence reads: CSVEGGRADTDTQYF. CDR3 nucleotide sequence: TGCAGCGTTGAAGGTGGGAGGGCCGACACAGATACGCAGTATTTT. The rearrangement uses TRBV29-1 and TRBJ2-3; 7 bases map to TRBD2. The V segment lost 1 base and the J segment 2 bases; nucleotides outside the gene matches: 6. The CDR3 spans 15 residues. The germline gives CDR1 SQVTM, CDR2 ANQGSEA.

V gene TRBV6-1 combines with J gene TRBJ1-2; 9 nucleotides agree with TRBD1. J lost 6 bases, V lost 7 bases, and 12 bases had no gene match. The CDR3 extends over 15 amino acids. Germline V CDR1 and CDR2: MNHNS, SASEGT. As DNA, the CDR3 is TGTGCCAGCATTGGATATTCGACAGGGGGAGATGGCTACACCTTC. Its translation is CASIGYSTGGDGYTF.

The chain is built from TRBV18 and TRBJ2-5; TRBD2 matches at 9 bases. Trimming removed 3 bases from V and 2 bases from J; junction bases left unmatched: 1. Looked up from germline, CDR1 is KGHSH and CDR2 is LQKENI. The CDR3 covers 14 residues. CDR3 sequence (DNA): TGTGCCAGCTCACCGACTAGCGGACAAGAGACCCAGTACTTC. It yields the protein CASSPTSGQETQYF.

In this sample, this clonotype turned up a few times. The chain recombines TRBV20-1 with TRBJ1-5; 7 bases align to TRBD1. CDR1 is DFQATT, CDR2 SNEGSKA, per germline (reference sequence). The CDR3 length is 14 residues. The V gene end was trimmed by 5 bases and the J gene end by 4 bases; junction bases not matched to a gene: 8. CDR3 sequence: CSAHPGQPNQPQHF. The CDR3 nucleotides read TGCAGTGCTCACCCGGGACAGCCGAATCAGCCCCAGCATTTT.

The V gene is TRBV5-4, the J gene TRBJ2-3; no reliable D call. The length of the CDR3 is 16 residues. Germline CDR1 reads SGHNT; CDR2 reads YYREEE (reference sequence). V was trimmed by 0 bases and J by 0 bases, leaving 11 bases between them. The CDR3 DNA follows: TGTGCCAGCAGCTTGGCGGCACCCACTAGCACAGATACGCAGTATTTT. Amino acid sequence: CASSLAAPTSTDTQYF.

The chain couples TRBV5-1 to TRBJ1-4; 8 positions agree with TRBD1. The germline gives CDR1 SGHRS, CDR2 YFSETQ. With 4 bases clipped from V and 3 bases from J, the junction kept 11 bases outside the gene matches. This CDR3 has 17 residues. CDR3 region: CASSPHGQGTPNEKLFF. For the CDR3, the DNA is TGCGCCAGCAGCCCCCACGGACAGGGAACGCCTAATGAAAAACTGTTTTTT.

This clonotype was seen many times. CDR3 coding DNA: TGCGCCAGCAGCTTGGGTAGGACAGGGGCTTCTGAAGCTTTCTTT. This translates into CASSLGRTGASEAFF. The chain couples TRBV5-1 to TRBJ1-1, with 9 bases matching TRBD1. With 0 bases clipped from V and 6 bases from J, the junction kept 6 bases outside the gene matches. Germline CDR1 and CDR2: SGHRS and YFSETQ. The CDR3 is 15 amino acids.

This clonotype was observed at least ten times. This rearrangement joins TRBV4-3 to TRBJ2-1; 10 bases are a match to TRBD2. V gave up 1 base and J gave up 5 bases; unmatched junction bases: 8. CDR1 and CDR2 (germline): LGHNA, YSLEER. CDR3 length: 17 amino acids. CDR3 DNA sequence: TGCGCCAGCAGCCAAGGGGCGACTAGCGGGCTGAACAATGAGCAGTTCTTC. Translation gives CASSQGATSGLNNEQFF.

This clonotype was recorded many times. The chain employs TRBV12-3 or TRBV12-4 and TRBJ2-2; D is perhaps TRBD1 (6 bases). This CDR3 spans 14 amino acids. The V gene lost 4 bases and the J gene lost 6 bases, with 12 bases spanning the gap. The CDR3 reads CASSYRDRPGELFF. DNA for the CDR3: TGTGCCAGCAGTTACAGGGATCGCCCCGGGGAGCTGTTTTTT.

The table lists this clonotype with many counts. The chain uses TRBV2 and TRBJ2-2; 8 nucleotides match TRBD1. The CDR3 covers 13 residues. Germline CDR1 and CDR2: SNHLY and FYNNEI. The V gene end was trimmed by 6 bases and the J gene end by 8 bases; junction bases not matched to a gene: 5. The CDR3 sequence is CASSRQGSGELFF. In nucleotides, the CDR3 is TGTGCCAGCAGCAGACAGGGGTCAGGGGAGCTGTTTTTT.

Many counts were recorded for this clonotype. This chain joins TRBV6-5 and TRBJ2-7; D perhaps matches TRBD1 (6 bases). The CDR3 runs to 12 residues. Trimming removed 6 bases from V and 1 base from J, with 7 bases in between. Germline V gene sequence: CDR1 MNHEY, CDR2 SVGAGI. CDR3 nucleotide sequence: TGTGCCAGCAGAGGACAGTCCTACGAGCAGTACTTC. This encodes CASRGQSYEQYF.

Only a few counts were recorded for this clonotype. The V gene is TRBV3-1, the J gene TRBJ2-2; D is unresolved. This CDR3 is 12 amino acids long. In germline, CDR1 is LGHDT, CDR2 YNNKEL (reference sequence). V was clipped by 3 bases and J by 5 bases, with 4 bases between them. The CDR3 nucleotides read TGTGCCAGCAGCCACGTGACCGGGGAGCTGTTTTTT. It translates to CASSHVTGELFF.

This chain's CDR3 is CSARTEEKLFF. DNA of the CDR3: TGCAGTGCTAGGACAGAAGAAAAACTGTTTTTT. V gene TRBV20-1 combines with J gene TRBJ1-4, with TRBD1 as a possible D gene (5 bases). Trimming left V 3 bases short and J 8 bases short, with 7 bases between. The CDR3 runs to 11 residues. CDR1 and CDR2 from the germline V gene are DFQATT and SNEGSKA (reference sequence).

In this sample, this clonotype turned up many times. The V call is TRBV30, the J call TRBJ2-6, with D perhaps matching TRBD2 (5 bases). This CDR3 contains 16 residues. Germline V lookup: CDR1 GTSNPN, CDR2 SVGIG (reference sequence). Trimming shortened V by 2 bases and J by 4 bases, and 15 bases separated the two germline ends. The CDR3 loop reads CAWSPGAGLGANVLTF. Here the CDR3 DNA reads TGTGCCTGGAGTCCGGGCGCGGGCCTGGGGGCCAACGTCCTGACTTTC.

This clonotype was observed at least ten times. The V call is TRBV5-5, the J call TRBJ2-5; D possibly matches TRBD1 or TRBD2 (5 bases each). V was cut by 1 base and J by 1 base, with 8 bases left in between. Germline CDR1 is SGHKS and CDR2 is YYEKEE (reference sequence). CDR3 size: 14 residues. CDR3 region: CASSLRDRQETQYF. The CDR3 nucleotides read TGTGCCAGCAGCTTGCGGGACCGCCAAGAGACCCAGTACTTC.

In its sample, this clonotype was seen many times. The gene calls are TRBV7-2 and TRBJ2-7; no clear D gene. Germline loops: CDR1 SGHTA, CDR2 FQGNSA. This CDR3 region has 13 residues. Between the trimmed V and J ends, which lost 3 bases and 7 bases, there was a span of 13 bases. The CDR3 here is CASSFFPNAEQYF. The CDR3 DNA follows: TGTGCCAGCAGCTTTTTTCCCAACGCGGAGCAGTACTTC.

This clonotype was picked up a small number of times. The rearrangement uses TRBV10-3 and TRBJ2-3, with D hard to call. Trimming took 11 bases from V and 2 from J, leaving 14 bases between them. CDR3 length: 13 amino acids. Per the germline V gene, CDR1 is ENHRY and CDR2 is SYGVKD. CDR3 residues: CAAHGGDTDTQYF. In DNA, the CDR3 is TGTGCCGCCCACGGTGGGGACACAGATACGCAGTATTTT.

Ten or more counts support this clonotype. The chain joins TRBV12-3 or TRBV12-4 to TRBJ2-2; D assignment may be TRBD1 or TRBD2 (6 bases each). The germline V and J ends were trimmed by 8 bases and 3 bases, with 10 bases remaining between them. The CDR3 loop spans 13 amino acids. The CDR3 coding sequence is TGTGCCAGCTGGGGGGCCTACACCGGGGAGCTGTTTTTT. Its protein product is CASWGAYTGELFF.

This clonotype has more than one count but fewer than ten. The CDR3 nucleotides are TGCAGTGCTGGACAGGGGACACCCTACGAGCAGTACTTC. Translating gives CSAGQGTPYEQYF. This chain connects TRBV20-1 to TRBJ2-7; TRBD1 matches 9 bases. CDR1 is DFQATT, CDR2 SNEGSKA, per germline (reference sequence). The V gene end was trimmed by 5 bases and the J gene end by 2 bases; junction bases not matched to a gene: 4. The CDR3 consists of 13 residues.